This T cell receptor beta chain was observed in a study of CD8+ T cells in alopecia areata. cDNA reverse transcribed from extracted RNA served as the sequencing template. Produced via immunoSEQ multiplex PCR; TCRdb's table is partial and in-frame only. The sample lists some 170,000 clones, about 70% occurring once. As part of sample collection, lesional scalp punch biopsies and peripheral blood were taken from alopecia areata patients. Sorted populations comprised CD4+ and CD8+ T cells obtained from PBMCs. This TCR was sampled from a human donor with alopecia areata. The sample consisted of CD8+ T cells sorted from blood, taken at week 0.

The DNA of the CDR3 is TGTGCCAGCAGCTCTGGACTAGCGGGGGGGCCCGGCACAGATACGCAGTATTTT. Translation: CASSSGLAGGPGTDTQYF. The chain recombines TRBV13 with TRBJ2-3, with TRBD2 identical over 15 bases. CDR3 length: 18 residues. The germline CDR1 and CDR2 sequences are PRHDT and FYEKMQ (reference sequence). J was trimmed by 1 base and V by 4 bases; bases with no gene match: 6.